A single sample gave rise to the 8 T cell receptor beta chains below, sequenced in a study of T-cell reconstitution after alpha-beta-depleted transplantation in children. TCRbeta library construction was performed incorporating unique molecular identifiers. A single record per CDR3 protein comes from TCRdb applying MiXCR to the PCR reads. The data contain around 400,000 distinct CDR3 sequences, 11% of them singletons. The starting material was PBMCs from the stem cell graft donor, obtained from the stem cell graft. The receptors come from a human donor who donated a stem cell graft to a child with acute myeloid leukemia.

This chain uses TRBV3-1 with TRBJ2-4, with 9 bases aligning to TRBD2. There are 17 residues in the CDR3. V trimming: 0 bases; J trimming: 7 bases; junction bases outside the gene matches: 10. Germline CDR1 is LGHDT and CDR2 is YNNKEL (reference sequence). In DNA, the CDR3 is TGTGCCAGCAGCCAAGATAGGTTATTAGCGGGAGCGAACATTCAGTACTTC. Translation gives CASSQDRLLAGANIQYF.

The V call is TRBV5-1, the J call TRBJ1-1; D ambiguous. Germline CDR1 SGHRS, CDR2 YFSETQ. CDR3 length: 14 amino acids. V lost 6 bases and J lost 8, with 20 bases in between. Written as DNA, the CDR3 is TGCGCCAGCACGTCCCCGGGTTTTGGGTCGGAAGCTTTCTTT. Translated: CASTSPGFGSEAFF. Full variable domain (outside the CDR3, taken from reference TRBV5-1 and TRBJ1-1): KAGVTQTPRYLIKTRGQQVTLSCSPISGHRSVSWYQQTPGQGLQFLFEYFSETQRNKGNFPGRFSGRQFSNSRSEMNVSTLELGDSALYLCASTSPGFGSEAFFGQGTRLTVV.

This clonotype was detected only a few times. CDR3 DNA sequence: TGTGCCAGCAGCTTAGTTACGGGACTCGGCAATGAGCAGTTCTTC. Amino acid sequence: CASSLVTGLGNEQFF. The V and J genes are TRBV7-2 and TRBJ2-1, with D maybe TRBD2 (6 bases). The germline V and J ends were trimmed by 1 base and 6 bases, with 13 bases remaining between them. Germline V lookup: CDR1 SGHTA, CDR2 FQGNSA. The CDR3 is 15 amino acids. The full variable domain, rest sourced from reference TRBV7-2 and TRBJ2-1, is GAGVSQSPSNKVTEKGKDVELRCDPISGHTALYWYRQSLGQGLEFLIYFQGNSAPDKSGLPSDRFSAERTGGSVSTLTIQRTQQEDSAVYLCASSLVTGLGNEQFFGPGTRLTVL.

The rearrangement links TRBV7-9 to TRBJ1-1; D call uncertain. Trimming left V 4 bases short and J 4 bases short, with 16 bases between. This CDR3 is built from 15 residues. Germline V gene sequence: CDR1 SEHNR, CDR2 FQNEAQ (reference sequence). CDR3 DNA sequence: TGTGCCAGCAGCTCGCGGGAGGTACGTACCACTGAAGCTTTCTTT. Amino acids: CASSSREVRTTEAFF.

This clonotype was picked up a small number of times. CDR3 sequence: CASSLDRASSYNEQFF. The CDR3, as DNA: TGTGCCAGCAGCCTCGACAGGGCCAGCTCCTACAATGAGCAGTTCTTC. J is TRBJ2-1 and V is TRBV5-5; 7 bases fit TRBD1. The CDR3 extends over 16 amino acids. Trimming at V came to 4 bases and at J to 0 bases, leaving 7 bases not matched to a gene. Germline CDR1 SGHKS, CDR2 YYEKEE (reference sequence).

The rearrangement uses TRBV6-5 and TRBJ1-6, with D tentatively TRBD1 (6 bases). This CDR3 has 13 residues. Trimming pared 3 bases from V and 8 bases from J, leaving 8 bases between. The germline CDR1 and CDR2 sequences are MNHEY and SVGAGI. The CDR3 bases are TGTGCCAGCAGTTATAGGGGGGATTCACCCCTCCACTTT. Its protein is CASSYRGDSPLHF.

This chain connects TRBV14 to TRBJ2-1; D may be TRBD2 (6 bases). Trimming stripped 2 bases from V and 1 base from J, with 24 bases between. This CDR3 contains 20 residues. The germline gives CDR1 SGHDN, CDR2 FVKESK. The CDR3: CASSQTFALARLGSYNEQFF. In DNA, the CDR3 is TGTGCCAGCAGCCAAACTTTTGCACTAGCAAGACTCGGGTCCTACAATGAGCAGTTCTTC.

This clonotype was counted between two and nine times. The rearrangement uses TRBV6-1 and TRBJ1-1; 9 nucleotides align to TRBD1. The germline CDR1 and CDR2 sequences are MNHNS and SASEGT. The CDR3 is 12 amino acids. J lost 2 bases, V lost 10 bases, and 2 bases had no gene match. CDR3 sequence reads: CATDRGNTEAFF. In DNA form, the CDR3 reads TGTGCCACGGACAGGGGAAACACTGAAGCTTTCTTT.